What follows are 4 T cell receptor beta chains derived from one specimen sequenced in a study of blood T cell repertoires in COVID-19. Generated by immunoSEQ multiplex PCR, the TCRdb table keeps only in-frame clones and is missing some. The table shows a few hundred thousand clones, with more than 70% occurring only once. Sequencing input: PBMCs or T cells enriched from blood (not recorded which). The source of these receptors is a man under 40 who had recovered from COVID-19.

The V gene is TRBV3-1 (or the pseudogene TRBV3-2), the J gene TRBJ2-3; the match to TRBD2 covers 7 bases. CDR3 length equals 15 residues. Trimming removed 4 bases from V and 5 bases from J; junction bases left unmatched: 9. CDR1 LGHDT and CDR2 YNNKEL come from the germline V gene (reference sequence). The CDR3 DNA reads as TGTGCCAGCAGCCTGGGCACACTAGCGCAAGATACGCAGTATTTT. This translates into CASSLGTLAQDTQYF.

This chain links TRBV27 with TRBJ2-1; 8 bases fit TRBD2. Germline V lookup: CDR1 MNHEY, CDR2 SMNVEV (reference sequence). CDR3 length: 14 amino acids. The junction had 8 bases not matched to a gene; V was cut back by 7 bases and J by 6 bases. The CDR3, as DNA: TGTGCCAGCAACGCGGGACTAGGCGGCAATGAGCAGTTCTTC. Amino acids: CASNAGLGGNEQFF.

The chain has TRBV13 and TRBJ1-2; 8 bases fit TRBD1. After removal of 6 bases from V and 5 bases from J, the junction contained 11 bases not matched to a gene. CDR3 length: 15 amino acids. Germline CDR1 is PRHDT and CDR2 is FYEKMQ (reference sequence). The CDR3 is CASSSMTGALYGYTF. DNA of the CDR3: TGTGCCAGCAGTTCGATGACAGGGGCCCTGTATGGCTACACCTTC.

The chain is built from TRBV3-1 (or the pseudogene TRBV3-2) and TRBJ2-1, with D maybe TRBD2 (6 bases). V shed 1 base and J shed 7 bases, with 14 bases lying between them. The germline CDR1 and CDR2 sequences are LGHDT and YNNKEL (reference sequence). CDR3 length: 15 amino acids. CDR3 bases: TGTGCCAGCAGCCAAGGGGGACTCGGCCAGAATGAGCAGTTCTTC. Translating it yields CASSQGGLGQNEQFF.